The 27 T cell receptor beta chains below come from one sample, sequenced in a study of shared clonotypes between healthy human individuals. Naivety among CD8 cells was defined by CD45RO negativity and positive CCR7 selection, thereby excluding terminally differentiated effector memory CD45RA+ cells. Assay: immunoSEQ multiplex PCR; the TCRdb copy retains only in-frame clones and omits some. The sample records over 2,000,000 clones, 85% to 95% being singletons. Source material: naive CD8+ T cells from PBMCs. These receptors were collected from a man between 18 and 35 years old in good health. Some clones in this sample may be carry-over from other donors' samples.

The V gene is TRBV27, the J gene TRBJ2-1; D assignment may be TRBD1 or TRBD2 (5 bases each). Germline V lookup: CDR1 MNHEY, CDR2 SMNVEV (reference sequence). Between the trimmed V and J ends, which lost 2 bases and 5 bases, there was a span of 13 bases. The CDR3 has 15 amino acids. Here the CDR3 reads CASSLRGTPHNEQFF. The CDR3 coding sequence is TGTGCCAGCAGTTTACGAGGGACGCCTCACAATGAGCAGTTCTTC.

About this clone: Additional DNA sequences in this sample encode the identical CDR3. The V gene is TRBV28, the J gene TRBJ2-7, with D uncertain. V lost 2 bases to trimming and J lost 4 bases, with 9 bases between them. This CDR3 spans 13 amino acids. CDR1 is MDHEN and CDR2 is SYDVKM in the germline V gene. DNA for the CDR3: TGTGCCAGCAGTTTACTTACCGGGTACGAGCAGTACTTC. Translation: CASSLLTGYEQYF.

V gene TRBV5-1 combines with J gene TRBJ2-3; D gene unclear. V was trimmed by 1 base and J by 4 bases, leaving 10 bases between them. The CDR3 spans 14 residues. Per the germline V gene, CDR1 is SGHRS and CDR2 is YFSETQ. In DNA, the CDR3 is TGCGCCAGCAGCTTGTATGAGGCCCCAGATACGCAGTATTTT. Translating gives CASSLYEAPDTQYF.

This clone appeared once. The chain combines TRBV29-1 with TRBJ1-1; 8 bases are shared with TRBD1. The CDR3 length is 12 residues. V shed 7 bases, J shed 6 bases, and the junction held 7 bases outside the gene matches. Germline V lookup: CDR1 SQVTM, CDR2 ANQGSEA. The CDR3 is CSARGTGPEAFF. The CDR3 DNA sequence: TGCAGCGCCCGAGGGACAGGTCCTGAAGCTTTCTTT. The entire variable domain, with the rest obtained from reference TRBV29-1 and TRBJ1-1, is as follows: SAVISQKPSRDICQRGTSLTIQCQVDSQVTMMFWYRQQPGQSLTLIATANQGSEATYESGFVIDKFPISRPNLTFSTLTVSNMSPEDSSIYLCSARGTGPEAFFGQGTRLTVV.

The rearrangement links TRBV7-9 to TRBJ2-5; D gene unclear. This CDR3 comprises 15 residues. Germline-derived CDR1 and CDR2 are SEHNR and FQNEAQ (reference sequence). The V and J ends lost 5 bases and 2 bases respectively, with 15 bases between them. The CDR3, as DNA: TGTGCCAGCAGCAGTAGGACGGGCGAGCAAGAGACCCAGTACTTC. Translating gives CASSSRTGEQETQYF.

This clone was observed a single time. V and J are TRBV7-9 and TRBJ1-2, with 9 bases matching TRBD1. The CDR3 has 15 amino acids. V shed 4 bases and J 6 bases; nucleotides not matched to a gene: 9. Germline values: CDR1 SEHNR, CDR2 FQNEAQ (reference sequence). CDR3 loop: CASSSFRDRVHGYTF. CDR3 nucleotides: TGTGCCAGCAGCTCCTTCCGGGACAGGGTTCATGGCTACACCTTC.

The V and J genes are TRBV4-3 and TRBJ2-7; 8 nucleotides align to TRBD2. Germline V gene sequence: CDR1 LGHNA, CDR2 YSLEER. This CDR3 is 17 amino acids long. V gave up 1 base and J gave up 0 bases; unmatched junction bases: 8. Written as DNA, the CDR3 is TGCGCCAGCAGCCAAGGGCTAGCGGGCGCCAGCTCCTACGAGCAGTACTTC. Translation: CASSQGLAGASSYEQYF.

The rearrangement joins TRBV19 to TRBJ1-2; D is uncertain. Germline values: CDR1 LNHDA, CDR2 SQIVND (reference sequence). The ends were cut back, 7 bases at V and 4 bases at J, with 4 bases in the middle. The CDR3 loop spans 10 amino acids. CDR3 loop: CASTAYGYTF. CDR3 in DNA: TGTGCCAGTACCGCCTATGGCTACACCTTC.

The chain couples TRBV10-2 to TRBJ1-1, with 9 bases lining up with TRBD1. Per the germline V gene, CDR1 is WSHSY and CDR2 is SAAADI. The CDR3 totals 16 residues. The ends lost 6 bases at V and 2 bases at J; junction bases unmatched: 10. CDR3 sequence (DNA): TGCGCCAGCAGGGAAAGGACAGGGGAAGCTAACACTGAAGCTTTCTTT. The encoded protein is CASRERTGEANTEAFF.

With regard to this clone: The identical CDR3 is also encoded by other nucleotide sequences in the sample. The V and J genes are TRBV10-3 and TRBJ2-6; D ambiguous. Trimming left V 2 bases short and J 0 bases short, with 8 bases between. Per the germline V gene, CDR1 is ENHRY and CDR2 is SYGVKD. The CDR3 sequence is 16 residues long. CDR3 amino acids: CAISELTVSGANVLTF. In DNA, the CDR3 is TGTGCCATCAGTGAGCTCACAGTCTCTGGGGCCAACGTCCTGACTTTC.

This chain uses TRBV15 with TRBJ2-1, with 12 bases matching TRBD2. The V gene end was trimmed by 1 base and the J gene end by 3 bases; junction bases not matched to a gene: 7. The CDR3 covers 18 residues. The germline V gene encodes CDR1 LNHNV and CDR2 YYDKDF (reference sequence). CDR3 region: CATSRASGRALYYNEQFF. The CDR3 DNA follows: TGTGCCACCAGCAGAGCTAGCGGGAGGGCCCTCTACTACAATGAGCAGTTCTTC.

The V call is TRBV27, the J call TRBJ2-1; TRBD2 matches 11 bases. The length of the CDR3 is 17 residues. Germline V gene sequence: CDR1 MNHEY, CDR2 SMNVEV (reference sequence). Germline trimming cut 4 bases from V and 7 bases from J; bases unmatched to any gene: 12. CDR3 sequence: CASSSPFGSGRGNEQFF. CDR3 nucleotides: TGTGCCAGCAGTTCCCCCTTCGGTAGCGGGAGGGGGAATGAGCAGTTCTTC.

This rearrangement joins TRBV27 to TRBJ2-5; D may be TRBD1 or TRBD2 (5 bases each). The ends were cut back, 0 bases at V and 5 bases at J, with 13 bases in the middle. The CDR3 covers 15 residues. Germline V gene data show CDR1 as MNHEY and CDR2 as SMNVEV (reference sequence). CDR3 bases: TGTGCCAGCAGTTTATCGGGGGACCTGGGGGAGACCCAGTACTTC. Amino acid sequence: CASSLSGDLGETQYF.

Of note for this clone: Distinct nucleotide sequences in the sample also encode this CDR3. This chain uses TRBV27 with TRBJ1-5; unclear D gene. This CDR3 spans 14 amino acids. Trimming pared 0 bases from V and 4 bases from J, leaving 7 bases between. Per the germline V gene, CDR1 is MNHEY and CDR2 is SMNVEV (reference sequence). The CDR3 DNA follows: TGTGCCAGCAGTTTATCCCGGGGAAATCAGCCCCAGCATTTT. Translated: CASSLSRGNQPQHF.

The chain joins TRBV19 to TRBJ2-1; 7 bases fit TRBD1. Germline loops: CDR1 LNHDA, CDR2 SQIVND (reference sequence). The CDR3 covers 15 residues. The ends lost 5 bases at V and 8 bases at J; junction bases unmatched: 12. In DNA, the CDR3 is TGTGCCAGTAGTGCGTCGACAGGGTTTATGTATGAGCAGTTCTTC. It codes for CASSASTGFMYEQFF.

The V gene is TRBV11-3, the J gene TRBJ2-3; a possible D gene is TRBD2 (6 bases). V lost 5 bases and J lost 6, with 12 bases in between. CDR3 length: 13 residues. Germline V gives CDR1 SGHNT, CDR2 YENEEA. In DNA form, the CDR3 reads TGTGCCAGCAGCCCGGGACTTTCGGATACGCAGTATTTT. It yields the protein CASSPGLSDTQYF.

The chain uses TRBV6-5 and TRBJ2-5; 7 bases align to TRBD2. The CDR3 is 14 amino acids. Losses at the gene ends were 4 bases for V and 5 bases for J; bases not matched to a gene: 7. Germline assignment: CDR1 MNHEY and CDR2 SVGAGI. The CDR3 reads CASSFWGGEETQYF. In DNA, the CDR3 is TGTGCCAGCAGTTTCTGGGGGGGAGAGGAGACCCAGTACTTC.

The chain uses TRBV7-3 and TRBJ2-1; D may be TRBD2 (6 bases). This CDR3 spans 14 amino acids. With 2 bases removed from V and 3 bases from J, the gap between germline ends came to 8 bases. Germline CDR1 reads SGHTA; CDR2 reads FQGTGA. The CDR3 loop reads CASSLLGGYNEQFF. CDR3 DNA: TGTGCCAGCAGCTTACTCGGGGGCTACAATGAGCAGTTCTTC.

The genes are TRBV11-2 and TRBJ2-5, with a tentative D call TRBD1 (5 bases). Germline V lookup: CDR1 SGHAT, CDR2 FQNNGV. V lost 7 bases, J lost 4 bases, and 28 bases lay in between. The CDR3 loop spans 18 amino acids. The CDR3 reads CASMGPSRVNGPSETQYF. For the CDR3, the DNA is TGTGCCAGCATGGGGCCGTCTCGGGTAAACGGTCCGTCAGAGACCCAGTACTTC.

About this clone itself: Additional DNA sequences in this sample encode the identical CDR3. The chain joins TRBV28 to TRBJ2-1, with D maybe TRBD1 (6 bases). The CDR3 covers 13 residues. Trimming left V 3 bases short and J 5 bases short, with 8 bases between. Germline loops: CDR1 MDHEN, CDR2 SYDVKM. In DNA form, the CDR3 reads TGTGCCAGCAGTTTTTCAGGGGACAATGAGCAGTTCTTC. Protein product: CASSFSGDNEQFF.

V gene TRBV5-1 combines with J gene TRBJ2-1, with TRBD1 matching 10 bases. Trimming at V came to 4 bases and at J to 8 bases, leaving 18 bases not matched to a gene. CDR1 and CDR2 (germline): SGHRS, YFSETQ. The CDR3 consists of 18 residues. CDR3 loop: CASSTRTGGLIAGDEQFF. The CDR3 coding sequence is TGCGCCAGCAGCACCCGGACAGGGGGTTTGATCGCGGGGGATGAGCAGTTCTTC.

J is TRBJ1-1 and V is TRBV7-9; D uncertain. Looked up from germline, CDR1 is SEHNR and CDR2 is FQNEAQ (reference sequence). This CDR3 spans 14 amino acids. Trimming removed 5 bases from V and 10 bases from J, with 20 bases in between. CDR3 residues: CASSPRPGTPGAFF. The CDR3 nucleotides are TGTGCCAGCAGCCCACGTCCAGGCACCCCGGGAGCTTTCTTT.

The chain has TRBV6-5 and TRBJ1-1; 7 bases align to TRBD1. Germline CDR1 is MNHEY and CDR2 is SVGAGI. V trimming: 2 bases; J trimming: 7 bases; junction bases outside the gene matches: 4. The CDR3 is 13 amino acids. The CDR3 loop reads CASSYAGGLEAFF. CDR3 sequence (DNA): TGTGCCAGCAGTTACGCAGGGGGGCTTGAAGCTTTCTTT.

V and J are TRBV29-1 and TRBJ2-4, with D unclear. This CDR3 region has 11 residues. Germline V gene lookup returns CDR1 SQVTM and CDR2 ANQGSEA. V was cut by 6 bases and J by 10 bases, with 13 bases left in between. The CDR3: CSVRVDGIQYF. The DNA for the CDR3 is TGCAGCGTAAGGGTCGATGGTATTCAGTACTTC.

This clone was picked up a small number of times. The chain combines TRBV7-9 with TRBJ2-4, with D perhaps matching TRBD1 (6 bases). V was shortened by 5 bases and J by 5 bases, with 10 bases between the two germline ends. CDR1 and CDR2 from the germline V gene are SEHNR and FQNEAQ (reference sequence). The CDR3 is 13 amino acids. The CDR3 spells CASSIRQENIQYF. The DNA for the CDR3 is TGTGCCAGCAGCATACGACAGGAAAACATTCAGTACTTC. The whole variable domain, filled in from reference TRBV7-9 and TRBJ2-4, reads DTGVSQNPRHKITKRGQNVTFRCDPISEHNRLYWYRQTLGQGPEFLTYFQNEAQLEKSRLLSDRFSAERPKGSFSTLEIQRTEQGDSAMYLCASSIRQENIQYFGAGTRLSVL.

The genes are TRBV5-4 and TRBJ2-3; 9 bases align to TRBD2. The germline V gene has CDR1 SGHNT and CDR2 YYREEE (reference sequence). The CDR3 extends over 18 amino acids. V shed 4 bases and J 3 bases; nucleotides not matched to a gene: 15. DNA for the CDR3: TGTGCCAGCAGCCCGGGTAATAGCGGGAGCGTGGGAACAGATACGCAGTATTTT. It is translated as CASSPGNSGSVGTDTQYF.

The chain recombines TRBV14 with TRBJ2-7, with 10 nucleotides matching TRBD2. Unmatched junction bases numbered 9, after V lost 3 bases and J lost 7 bases. This CDR3 is 15 amino acids long. Germline CDR1 SGHDN, CDR2 FVKESK. CDR3 nucleotides: TGTGCCAGCAGCCATGCTACTAGCGGGATAGAAGAGCAGTACTTC. The encoded protein is CASSHATSGIEEQYF.